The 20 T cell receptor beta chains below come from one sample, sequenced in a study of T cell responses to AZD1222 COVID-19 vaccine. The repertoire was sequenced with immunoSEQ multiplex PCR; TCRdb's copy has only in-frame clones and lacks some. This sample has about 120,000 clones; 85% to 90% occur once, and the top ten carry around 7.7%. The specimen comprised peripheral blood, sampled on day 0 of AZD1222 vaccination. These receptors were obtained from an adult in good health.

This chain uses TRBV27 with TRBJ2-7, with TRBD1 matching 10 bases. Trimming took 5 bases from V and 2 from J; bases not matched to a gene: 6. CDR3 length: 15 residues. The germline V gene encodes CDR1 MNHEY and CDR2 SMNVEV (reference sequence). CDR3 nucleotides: TGTGCCAGCAGTCCACCCGGGACAGGGGCCTACGAGCAGTACTTC. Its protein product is CASSPPGTGAYEQYF.

For the CDR3, the DNA is TGTGCCAGCAGTGAGCGGCACGATGGCTACACCTTC. It translates to CASSERHDGYTF. The chain uses TRBV6-1 and TRBJ1-2; D gene unclear. The CDR3 consists of 12 residues. The V gene's germline CDR1 is MNHNS and CDR2 SASEGT. The germline V and J ends were trimmed by 3 bases and 6 bases, with 8 bases remaining between them.

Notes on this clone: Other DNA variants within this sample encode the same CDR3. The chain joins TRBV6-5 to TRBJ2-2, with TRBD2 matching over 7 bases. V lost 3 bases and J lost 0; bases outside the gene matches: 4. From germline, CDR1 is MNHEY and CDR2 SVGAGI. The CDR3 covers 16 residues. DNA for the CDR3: TGTGCCAGCAGTTATCCTAGCGGAACGAACACCGGGGAGCTGTTTTTT. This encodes CASSYPSGTNTGELFF.

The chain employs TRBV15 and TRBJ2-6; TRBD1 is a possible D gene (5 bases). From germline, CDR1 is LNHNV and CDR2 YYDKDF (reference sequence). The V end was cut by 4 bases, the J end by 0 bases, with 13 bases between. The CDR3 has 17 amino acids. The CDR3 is CATSTDRSYSGANVLTF. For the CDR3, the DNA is TGTGCCACCAGCACCGACAGATCCTACTCTGGGGCCAACGTCCTGACTTTC.

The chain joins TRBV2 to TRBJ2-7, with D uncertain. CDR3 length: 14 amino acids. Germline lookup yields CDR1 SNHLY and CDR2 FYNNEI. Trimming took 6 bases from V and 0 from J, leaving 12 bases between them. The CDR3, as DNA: TGTGCCAGCAGGACCGCAGCGACCTCCTACGAGCAGTACTTC. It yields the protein CASRTAATSYEQYF.

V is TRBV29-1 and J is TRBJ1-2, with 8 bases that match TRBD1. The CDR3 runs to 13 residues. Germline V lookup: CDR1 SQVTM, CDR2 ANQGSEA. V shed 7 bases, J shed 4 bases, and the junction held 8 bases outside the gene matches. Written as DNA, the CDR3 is TGCAGCGCGGGACAGGCCGGTAGCTATGGCTACACCTTC. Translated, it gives CSAGQAGSYGYTF.

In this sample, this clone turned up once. CDR3 nucleotides: TGCGCCAGCAGCGCCGGGACAGGGGTGGAGGGCAATCAGCCCCAGCATTTT. Its protein is CASSAGTGVEGNQPQHF. This rearrangement joins TRBV4-1 to TRBJ1-5, with TRBD1 matching over 10 bases. The length of the CDR3 is 17 residues. Germline CDR1 MGHRA, CDR2 YSYEKL. V dropped 5 bases and J dropped 2; count of bases not matched to a gene: 9.

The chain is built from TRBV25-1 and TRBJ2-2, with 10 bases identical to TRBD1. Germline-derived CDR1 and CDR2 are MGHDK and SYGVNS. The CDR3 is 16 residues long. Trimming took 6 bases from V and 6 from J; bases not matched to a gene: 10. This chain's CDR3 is CASRHIGTGVSGELFF. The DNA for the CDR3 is TGTGCCAGCAGGCATATCGGGACAGGGGTGTCCGGGGAGCTGTTTTTT.

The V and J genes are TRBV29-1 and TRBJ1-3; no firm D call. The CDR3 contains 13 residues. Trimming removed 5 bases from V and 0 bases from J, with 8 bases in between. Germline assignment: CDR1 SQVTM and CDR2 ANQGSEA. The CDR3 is CSVTRSSGNTIYF. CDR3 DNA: TGCAGCGTTACGCGTAGCTCTGGAAACACCATATATTTT.

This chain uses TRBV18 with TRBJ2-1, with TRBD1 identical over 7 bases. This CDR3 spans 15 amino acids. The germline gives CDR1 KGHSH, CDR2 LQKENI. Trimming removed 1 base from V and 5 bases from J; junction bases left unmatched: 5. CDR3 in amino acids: CASSPRQGPNNEQFF. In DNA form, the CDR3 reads TGTGCCAGCTCACCACGACAGGGCCCGAACAATGAGCAGTTCTTC.

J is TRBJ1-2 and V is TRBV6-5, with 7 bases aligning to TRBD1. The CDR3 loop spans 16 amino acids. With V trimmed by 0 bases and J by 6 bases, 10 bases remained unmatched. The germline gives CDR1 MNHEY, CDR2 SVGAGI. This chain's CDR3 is CASSYSAAGGSDGYTF. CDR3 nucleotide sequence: TGTGCCAGCAGTTACTCGGCGGCAGGGGGATCGGATGGCTACACCTTC.

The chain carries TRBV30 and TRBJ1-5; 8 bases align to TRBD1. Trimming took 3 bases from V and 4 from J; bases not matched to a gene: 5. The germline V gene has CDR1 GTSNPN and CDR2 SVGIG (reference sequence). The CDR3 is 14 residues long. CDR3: CAWSLGTGNQPQHF. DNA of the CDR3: TGTGCCTGGAGCCTAGGGACAGGAAATCAGCCCCAGCATTTT.

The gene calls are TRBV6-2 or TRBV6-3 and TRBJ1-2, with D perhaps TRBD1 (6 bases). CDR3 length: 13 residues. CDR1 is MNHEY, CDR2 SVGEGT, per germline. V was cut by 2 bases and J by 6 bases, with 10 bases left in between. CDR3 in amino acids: CASSYGRGHGYTF. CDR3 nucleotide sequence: TGTGCCAGCAGTTACGGCAGGGGCCATGGCTACACCTTC.

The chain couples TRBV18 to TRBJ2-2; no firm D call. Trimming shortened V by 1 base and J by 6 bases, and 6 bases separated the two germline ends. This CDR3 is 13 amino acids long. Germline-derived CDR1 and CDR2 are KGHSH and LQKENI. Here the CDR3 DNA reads TGTGCCAGCTCACCACGGCCGGCCGGGGAGCTGTTTTTT. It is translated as CASSPRPAGELFF.

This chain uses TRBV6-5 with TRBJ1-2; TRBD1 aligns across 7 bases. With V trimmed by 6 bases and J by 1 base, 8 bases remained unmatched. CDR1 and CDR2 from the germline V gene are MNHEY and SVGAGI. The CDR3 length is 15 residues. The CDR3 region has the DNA TGTGCCAGCAGGATACAGGGGACGGGTAACTATGGCTACACCTTC. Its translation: CASRIQGTGNYGYTF.

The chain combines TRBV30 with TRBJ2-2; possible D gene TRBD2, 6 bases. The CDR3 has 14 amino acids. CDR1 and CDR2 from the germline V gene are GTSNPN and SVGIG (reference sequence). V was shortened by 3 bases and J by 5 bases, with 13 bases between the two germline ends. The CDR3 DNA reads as TGTGCCTGGAGAAGGCTAGCGCAAACCGGGGAGCTGTTTTTT. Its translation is CAWRRLAQTGELFF. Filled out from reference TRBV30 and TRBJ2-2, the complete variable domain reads SQTIHQWPATLVQPVGSPLSLECTVEGTSNPNLYWYRQAAGRGLQLLFYSVGIGQISSEVPQNLSASRPQDRQFILSSKKLLLSDSGFYLCAWRRLAQTGELFFGEGSRLTVL.

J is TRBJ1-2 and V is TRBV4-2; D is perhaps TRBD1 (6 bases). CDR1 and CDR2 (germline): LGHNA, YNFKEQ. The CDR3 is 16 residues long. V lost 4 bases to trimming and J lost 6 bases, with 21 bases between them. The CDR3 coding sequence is TGTGCCAGCAGCCCAGCGAAGGGGGGGAAGAGGAATGGCTACACCTTC. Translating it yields CASSPAKGGKRNGYTF.

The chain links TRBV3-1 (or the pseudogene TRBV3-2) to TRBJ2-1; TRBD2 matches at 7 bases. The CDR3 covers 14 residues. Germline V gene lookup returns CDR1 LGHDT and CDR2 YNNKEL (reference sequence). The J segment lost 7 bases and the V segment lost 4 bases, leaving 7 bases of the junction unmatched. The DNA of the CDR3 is TGTGCCAGCAGCCCTGGGACCGGGGGGAATGAGCAGTTCTTC. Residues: CASSPGTGGNEQFF.

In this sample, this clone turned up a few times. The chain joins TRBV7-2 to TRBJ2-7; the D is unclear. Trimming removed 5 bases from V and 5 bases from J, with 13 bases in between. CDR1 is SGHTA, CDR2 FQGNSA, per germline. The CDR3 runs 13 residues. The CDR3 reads CASSALPHHEQYF. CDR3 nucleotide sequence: TGTGCCAGCAGCGCCCTCCCCCACCACGAGCAGTACTTC.

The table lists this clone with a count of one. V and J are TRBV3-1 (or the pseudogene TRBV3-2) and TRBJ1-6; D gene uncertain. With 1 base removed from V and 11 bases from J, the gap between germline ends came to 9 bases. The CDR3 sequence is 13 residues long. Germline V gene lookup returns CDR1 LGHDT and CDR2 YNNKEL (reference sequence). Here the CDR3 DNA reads TGTGCCAGCAGCCAAGGGGGAGGGCCACCCCTCCACTTT. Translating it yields CASSQGGGPPLHF.